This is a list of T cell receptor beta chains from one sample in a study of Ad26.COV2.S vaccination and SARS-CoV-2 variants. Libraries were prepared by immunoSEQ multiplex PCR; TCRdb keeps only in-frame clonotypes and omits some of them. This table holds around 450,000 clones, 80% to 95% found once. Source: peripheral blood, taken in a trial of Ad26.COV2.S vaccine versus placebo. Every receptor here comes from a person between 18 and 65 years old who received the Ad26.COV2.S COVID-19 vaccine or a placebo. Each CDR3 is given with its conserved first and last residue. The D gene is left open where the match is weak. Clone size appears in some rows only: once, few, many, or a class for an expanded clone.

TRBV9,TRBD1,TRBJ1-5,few,CASSAGTGEYQPQHF,TGTGCCAGCAGCGCCGGGACAGGGGAATATCAGCCCCAGCATTTT
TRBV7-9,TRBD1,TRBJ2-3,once,CASSSPTGELTDTQYF,TGTGCCAGCAGCTCGCCCACAGGGGAACTCACAGATACGCAGTATTTT
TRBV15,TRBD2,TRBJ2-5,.,CATMTGRGLAGFQETQYF,TGTGCCACCATGACAGGCAGAGGACTAGCGGGATTCCAAGAGACCCAGTACTTC
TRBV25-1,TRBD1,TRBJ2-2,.,CASSEGGGQGAGELFF,TGTGCCAGCAGTGAAGGAGGGGGACAGGGGGCCGGGGAGCTGTTTTTT
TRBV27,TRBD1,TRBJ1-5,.,CASSLYTGAGNQPQHF,TGTGCCAGCAGTTTGTATACAGGGGCAGGCAATCAGCCCCAGCATTTT
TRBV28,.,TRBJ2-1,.,CASSPFYNEQFF,TGTGCCAGCAGCCCCTTCTACAATGAGCAGTTCTTC
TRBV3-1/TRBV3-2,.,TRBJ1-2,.,CASSHDDRSYGYTF,TGTGCCAGCAGCCATGATGACAGAAGCTATGGCTACACCTTC
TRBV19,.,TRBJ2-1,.,CASGRRRASEVAEQFF,TGTGCCAGTGGAAGGCGTCGGGCTAGCGAGGTGGCTGAGCAGTTCTTC
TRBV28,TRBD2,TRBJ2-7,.,CASSGAGREQYF,TGTGCCAGCAGTGGAGCGGGGCGGGAGCAGTACTTC
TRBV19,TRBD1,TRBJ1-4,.,CASSSFGRGFATNEKLFF,TGTGCCAGTAGCTCCTTCGGCAGGGGGTTTGCAACTAATGAAAAACTGTTTTTT
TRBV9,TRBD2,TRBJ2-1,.,CASSALGKLAGVHEQFF,TGTGCCAGCAGCGCGTTGGGGAAACTAGCGGGAGTTCATGAGCAGTTCTTC
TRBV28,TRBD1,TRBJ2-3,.,CASRSGGSTDTQYF,TGTGCCAGCAGGTCAGGGGGTAGCACAGATACGCAGTATTTT
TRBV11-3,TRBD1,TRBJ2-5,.,CASSPSGDRAETQYF,TGTGCCAGCAGCCCCTCGGGGGACAGGGCGGAGACCCAGTACTTC
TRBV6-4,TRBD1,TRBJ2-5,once,CASSATGAETQYF,TGTGCCAGCAGCGCGACAGGGGCGGAGACCCAGTACTTC
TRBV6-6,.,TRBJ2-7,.,CASSYDPTVEQYF,TGTGCCAGCAGTTATGATCCGACAGTGGAGCAGTACTTC
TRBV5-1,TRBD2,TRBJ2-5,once,CASSPVWFSGASQETQYF,TGCGCCAGCAGCCCGGTTTGGTTTAGCGGGGCCTCCCAAGAGACCCAGTACTTC